This T cell receptor (beta chain) is from a study of T cells after posttransplantation cyclophosphamide. Overall study results and limits: Donor CD8+ memory clones often dominated recipient blood repertoires at later times. Tissue-infiltrating T cells from skin or gut overlapped little with blood T cells. TRB clonality was highly associated with recipient CMV seropositivity and reactivation.

The assay was immunoSEQ multiplex PCR, and TCRdb's table has in-frame clones only and misses some. The profile covers around 35,000 clones, none occurring a single time. Note on this clone: Its target is unknown.

The related graft donor's blood sample was taken on the day of bone marrow donation. The V gene end was trimmed by 2 bases and the J gene end by 7 bases; junction bases not matched to a gene: 5. Germline loops: CDR1 SGHTA, CDR2 FQGTGA. This CDR3 spans 15 amino acids. The V gene is TRBV7-3, the J gene TRBJ2-1; 10 bases line up with TRBD2. The TCR comes from a woman aged 50 to 60 in good health and a related stem cell transplant donor. The specimen was PBMCs. The CDR3 here is CASSLASGSPNEQFF. DNA for the CDR3: TGTGCCAGCAGCTTAGCTAGCGGGAGCCCAAATGAGCAGTTCTTC.